The present TCR beta chain was sequenced within a study of T cell responses to AZD1222 COVID-19 vaccine. General study findings and limits: Unmutated variant regions are reportedly the target of nearly half of TCRs that are spike-specific.

Regarding this clone: The antigen is undetermined.

Using immunoSEQ multiplex PCR, the repertoire was profiled, and TCRdb retains in-frame clones only, with some absent. Of some 130,000 clones in the sample, roughly 80% were seen once. The CDR3 totals 13 residues. Trimming stripped 4 bases from V and 3 bases from J, with 9 bases between. Germline CDR1 and CDR2: SGHNT and YENEEA. This receptor was taken from an adult in good health. This sample comprised peripheral blood, obtained on day 0 of AZD1222 vaccination. J is TRBJ1-1 and V is TRBV11-3; no clear D gene. CDR3 coding DNA: TGTGCCAGCAGCTCGGAGTGGGACACTGAAGCTTTCTTT. It encodes CASSSEWDTEAFF.